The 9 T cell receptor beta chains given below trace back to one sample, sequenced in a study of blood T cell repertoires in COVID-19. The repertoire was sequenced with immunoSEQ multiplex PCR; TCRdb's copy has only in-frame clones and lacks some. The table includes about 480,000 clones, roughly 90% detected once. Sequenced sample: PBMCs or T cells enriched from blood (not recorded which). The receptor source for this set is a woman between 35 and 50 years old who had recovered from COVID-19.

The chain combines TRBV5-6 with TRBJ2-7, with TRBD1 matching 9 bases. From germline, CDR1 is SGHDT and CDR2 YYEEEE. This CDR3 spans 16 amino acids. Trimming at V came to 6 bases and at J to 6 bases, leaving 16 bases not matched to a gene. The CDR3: CASMPPPGQGPLEQYF. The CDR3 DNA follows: TGTGCCAGCATGCCCCCACCGGGACAGGGACCACTCGAGCAGTACTTC.

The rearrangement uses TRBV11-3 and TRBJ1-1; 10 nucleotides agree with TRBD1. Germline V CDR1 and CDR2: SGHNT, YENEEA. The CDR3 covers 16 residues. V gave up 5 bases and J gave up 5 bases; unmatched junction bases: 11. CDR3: CASSRRQGAKGTEAFF. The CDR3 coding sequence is TGTGCCAGCAGCCGGAGACAGGGGGCGAAAGGAACTGAAGCTTTCTTT.

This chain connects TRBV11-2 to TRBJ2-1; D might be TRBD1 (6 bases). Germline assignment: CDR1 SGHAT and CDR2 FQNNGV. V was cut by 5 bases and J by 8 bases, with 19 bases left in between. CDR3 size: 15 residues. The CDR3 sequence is CASSDPIITGYEQFF. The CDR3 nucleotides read TGTGCCAGCAGCGATCCGATTATAACAGGGTATGAGCAGTTCTTC.

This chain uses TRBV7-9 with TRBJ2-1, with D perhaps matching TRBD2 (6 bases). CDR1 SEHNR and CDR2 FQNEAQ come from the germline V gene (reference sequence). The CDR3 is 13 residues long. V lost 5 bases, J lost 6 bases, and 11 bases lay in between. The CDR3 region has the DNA TGTGCCAGCAGCCCTAGCGCCCTCAATGAGCAGTTCTTC. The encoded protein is CASSPSALNEQFF.

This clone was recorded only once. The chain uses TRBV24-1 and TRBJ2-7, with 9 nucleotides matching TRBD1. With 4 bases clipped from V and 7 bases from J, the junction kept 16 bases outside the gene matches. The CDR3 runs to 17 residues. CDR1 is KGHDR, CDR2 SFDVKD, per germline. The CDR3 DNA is TGTGCCACCAGTGACTATAAAACCGGGACAGGGCGTGAGGAGCAGTACTTC. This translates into CATSDYKTGTGREEQYF.

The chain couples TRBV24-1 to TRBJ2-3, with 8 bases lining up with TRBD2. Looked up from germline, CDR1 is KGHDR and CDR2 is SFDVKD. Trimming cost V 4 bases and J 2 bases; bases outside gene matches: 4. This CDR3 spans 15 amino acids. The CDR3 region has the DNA TGTGCCACCAGTGACAGCGGGGGTATCACAGATACGCAGTATTTT. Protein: CATSDSGGITDTQYF.

The DNA for the CDR3 is TGTGCCAGCAGCTTCCCACAGGGGGCGAGTAACACCGGGGAGCTGTTTTTT. Its protein is CASSFPQGASNTGELFF. The chain has TRBV7-2 and TRBJ2-2, with 9 bases fitting TRBD1. The length of the CDR3 is 17 residues. The V gene end was trimmed by 3 bases and the J gene end by 2 bases; junction bases not matched to a gene: 7. Germline values: CDR1 SGHTA, CDR2 FQGNSA.

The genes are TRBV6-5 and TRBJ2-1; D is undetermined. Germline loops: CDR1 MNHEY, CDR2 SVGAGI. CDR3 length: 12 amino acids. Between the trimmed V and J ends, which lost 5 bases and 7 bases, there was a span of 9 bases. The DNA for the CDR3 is TGTGCCAGCAGTCCCCCCAATAATGAGCAGTTCTTC. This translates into CASSPPNNEQFF.

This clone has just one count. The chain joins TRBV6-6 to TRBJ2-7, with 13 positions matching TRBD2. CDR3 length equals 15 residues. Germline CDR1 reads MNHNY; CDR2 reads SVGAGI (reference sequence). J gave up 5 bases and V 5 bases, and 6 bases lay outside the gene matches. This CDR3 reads CASSPGTSGNHEQYF. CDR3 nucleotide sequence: TGTGCCAGCAGTCCCGGGACTAGCGGGAATCACGAGCAGTACTTC.